This is a list of T cell receptor beta chains from one sample in a study of blood T cell repertoires in COVID-19. TCRdb keeps only in-frame clones here, not all; method: immunoSEQ multiplex PCR. The sample has 73,000 or so clones, around 83% seen once. The sample consisted of peripheral blood. The receptors here all came from a man aged 45-65 years with active COVID-19. Each CDR3 is given with its conserved first and last residue. A D gene is named only where the DNA matches it firmly. Expanded clones are given a class, and other clones once, few, many or no size at all.

size,D,V,J,DNA,CDR3
once,TRBD2,TRBV6-5,TRBJ2-7,TGTGCCAGCAGTCCGACCGGACTAGTGAGATACGAGCAGTACTTC,CASSPTGLVRYEQYF
-,-,TRBV7-9,TRBJ1-3,TGTGCCAGCAGCGATAAGAGCTCTGGAAACACCATATATTTT,CASSDKSSGNTIYF
once,-,TRBV6-5,TRBJ2-2,TGTGCCAGCAGTCGGGAGGGGGCCACCGGGGAGCTGTTTTTT,CASSREGATGELFF
once,TRBD2,TRBV5-4,TRBJ2-3,TGTGCCAGCAGCTTGCGACTAGCGGGGAAATACACAGATACGCAGTATTTT,CASSLRLAGKYTDTQYF
-,TRBD2,TRBV18,TRBJ2-3,TGTGCCAGCTCACCACGAGAGCGGGGGTCTCAGGATACGCAGTATTTT,CASSPRERGSQDTQYF
-,-,TRBV6-1,TRBJ1-4,TGTGCCAGCAGTGAGTGGCCGGGATCGGCAACTAATGAAAAACTGTTTTTT,CASSEWPGSATNEKLFF
few,TRBD1,TRBV15,TRBJ2-7,TGTGCCACCAGCAGACCGGGACAGACCTACGAGCAGTACTTC,CATSRPGQTYEQYF
few,-,TRBV10-1,TRBJ2-7,TGCGCCAGCGGGGCGAGCTCCTACGAGCAGTACTTC,CASGASSYEQYF
-,-,TRBV3-1/TRBV3-2,TRBJ1-3,TGTGCCAGCAGCCCTCGGGTGAGGGGAAACACCATATATTTT,CASSPRVRGNTIYF
-,-,TRBV5-6,TRBJ1-6,TGTGCCAGCAGCTTGGGGGCAGAATTTTATAATTCACCCCTCCACTTT,CASSLGAEFYNSPLHF
-,-,TRBV5-8,TRBJ1-5,TGTGCCAGCAGCTTGGTTGGGGGGGGGCAGCCCCAGCATTTT,CASSLVGGGQPQHF
-,TRBD2,TRBV7-2,TRBJ2-1,TGTGCCAGCAGCTTAGCCCCAACCCCTGATAGCGGGAGAGAGCAGTTCTTC,CASSLAPTPDSGREQFF
-,TRBD1,TRBV7-2,TRBJ2-7,TGTGCCAGCAGCCTAACCGGGACAGAAAGCTACGAGCAGTACTTC,CASSLTGTESYEQYF
-,-,TRBV5-1,TRBJ1-6,TGCGCCAGCAGCCCGCAGACAGGTAGTCGGAATTCACCCCTCCACTTT,CASSPQTGSRNSPLHF
-,-,TRBV5-4,TRBJ1-1,TGTGCCAGCAGCTTGGGTCTGTACACTGAAGCTTTCTTT,CASSLGLYTEAFF
-,-,TRBV11-2,TRBJ1-1,TGTGCCAGCAGCTTCCCAGGGTTCACTGAAGCTTTCTTT,CASSFPGFTEAFF
-,TRBD2,TRBV6-1,TRBJ2-3,TGTGCCAGCAGTGAAATGGGACTAGCTCGGACAGATACGCAGTATTTT,CASSEMGLARTDTQYF
once,TRBD1,TRBV6-5,TRBJ2-3,TGTGCCAGCAGTTACCGGGACAGCCACACAGATACGCAGTATTTT,CASSYRDSHTDTQYF
-,TRBD2,TRBV2,TRBJ2-1,TGTGCCAGCAGTGAAGGCATAAGCGGGGGGAACCTCTACAATGAGCAGTTCTTC,CASSEGISGGNLYNEQFF
-,TRBD2,TRBV9,TRBJ2-2,TGTGCCAGCAGCACTTTAGCGGGAGGAGTCACCGGGGAGCTGTTTTTT,CASSTLAGGVTGELFF
-,-,TRBV4-1,TRBJ1-4,TGCGCCAGCAGCTACTCGGGAGGGACTAATGAAAAACTGTTTTTT,CASSYSGGTNEKLFF
-,-,TRBV7-2,TRBJ1-2,TGTGCCAGCAGCTTAGATCAGACTAACTATGGCTACACCTTC,CASSLDQTNYGYTF
-,TRBD1,TRBV18,TRBJ1-1,TGTGCCAGCTCACAGACAGGGGTCACGAACACTGAAGCTTTCTTT,CASSQTGVTNTEAFF
-,-,TRBV19,TRBJ1-4,TGTGCCAGTAGGGGAGCAACTAATGAAAAACTGTTTTTT,CASRGATNEKLFF
-,TRBD1,TRBV24-1,TRBJ1-2,TGTGCCACCAGTGATGCCGGGACAGGGGGAGACGGCTACACCTTC,CATSDAGTGGDGYTF
-,-,TRBV7-3,TRBJ2-3,TGTGCCAGCAGCTTAAATCCAGCGGCAGATACGCAGTATTTT,CASSLNPAADTQYF
-,-,TRBV5-1,TRBJ2-1,TGCGCCAGCAGTAGAGGGGGCAATGAGCAGTTCTTC,CASSRGGNEQFF
-,-,TRBV5-1,TRBJ2-7,TGCGCCAGCAGCTTGGGTCGATCAGGGGCCTCCTACGAGCAGTACTTC,CASSLGRSGASYEQYF
-,TRBD2,TRBV7-3,TRBJ2-2,TGTGCCAGCAGCTTAGCGGGAGGCACCGGGGAGCTGTTTTTT,CASSLAGGTGELFF
-,TRBD1,TRBV30,TRBJ2-5,TGTGCCTGGAGTGTACAGGGGGGAGAGACCCAGTACTTC,CAWSVQGGETQYF
-,TRBD2,TRBV7-2,TRBJ2-1,TGTGCCAGCAGCTTCACTAGCGGGGGGGCGGGAAATGAGCAGTTCTTC,CASSFTSGGAGNEQFF
-,-,TRBV7-2,TRBJ2-3,TGTGCCAGCAGCTACCGCGCGGCCGGGGCAGATACGCAGTATTTT,CASSYRAAGADTQYF
-,TRBD2,TRBV11-2,TRBJ2-3,TGTGCCAGCAGTCGGGGGGGCACAGATACGCAGTATTTT,CASSRGGTDTQYF
-,-,TRBV4-3,TRBJ2-7,TGCGCCAGCAGCCAAGATCCCGGGAGCATGTACGAGCAGTACTTC,CASSQDPGSMYEQYF
-,TRBD1,TRBV18,TRBJ2-4,TGTGCCAGCTCACCCCCCGGGACAGAAAAAAACATTCAGTACTTC,CASSPPGTEKNIQYF
-,TRBD2,TRBV7-9,TRBJ2-7,TGTGCCAGCAGCTTAATCCCGACTAGCGGGACTAACTACGAGCAGTACTTC,CASSLIPTSGTNYEQYF
-,TRBD1,TRBV6-2/TRBV6-3,TRBJ1-5,TGTGCCAGCAGTTCCGGACAGGGACCGTATAGCAATCAGCCCCAGCATTTT,CASSSGQGPYSNQPQHF
-,-,TRBV7-8,TRBJ1-1,TGTGCCAGCAGCGAGGACAGGAACACTGAAGCTTTCTTT,CASSEDRNTEAFF
-,TRBD1,TRBV10-3,TRBJ1-2,TGTGCCATCAGTGTAAGGGACAGGGGAGAGTATGGCTACACCTTC,CAISVRDRGEYGYTF
once,-,TRBV21-1,TRBJ2-7,TGTGCCAGCGCCCAGAACCGGTGGGAGTCGCGAGGGTACGAGCAGTACTTC,CASAQNRWESRGYEQYF
few,TRBD2,TRBV6-2/TRBV6-3,TRBJ2-1,TGTGCCAGCAGTTACTCGTCCAGCGGGAGGAGCTCCTACAATGAGCAGTTCTTC,CASSYSSSGRSSYNEQFF
-,-,TRBV5-1,TRBJ1-1,TGCGCCAGCAGCGGTCAGGCGAACACTGAAGCTTTCTTT,CASSGQANTEAFF
-,TRBD2,TRBV3-1/TRBV3-2,TRBJ2-7,TGTGCCAGCAGCCACCCCACCAGCGGGAGCTACGAGCAGTACTTC,CASSHPTSGSYEQYF
-,-,TRBV13,TRBJ1-2,TGTGCCAGCAGCCTCGGGGGGCTCGGCTATGGCTACACCTTC,CASSLGGLGYGYTF
-,TRBD1,TRBV2,TRBJ2-2,TGTGCCAGCAGAGCAGACAGGGTTAACACCGGGGAGCTGTTTTTT,CASRADRVNTGELFF
-,-,TRBV6-5,TRBJ2-7,TGTGCCAGCACCTCAGTCTTGGTGACCCCAGGCCGGCAGTACTTC,CASTSVLVTPGRQYF
-,-,TRBV12-3/TRBV12-4,TRBJ2-3,TGTGCCAGCATAAGCACAGATACGCAGTATTTT,CASISTDTQYF
-,TRBD1,TRBV4-1,TRBJ2-7,TGCGCCAGCAGCCAAGGTGTGCGCAGGACAGGGGACGAGCAGTACTTC,CASSQGVRRTGDEQYF